These 11 T cell receptor beta chains came from one sample sequenced in a study of blood T cell repertoires in COVID-19 (dated by TCRdb to about 2020). Library creation used the immunoSEQ multiplex PCR assay. TCRdb took over this immuneACCESS table, retaining in-frame rearrangements with V and J assigned. Such tables are incomplete; in checked studies, under half of the missing clones stem from an unresolved V gene, and the remainder is unexplained. The sample data list tens of thousands of clones, and about 93% of these were observed just once. 4% to 6.5% of the sample lies in the top ten. The source material was peripheral blood. The source is a human donor in a cohort sampled during active COVID-19.

The V and J genes are TRBV6-5 and TRBJ1-3, with D possibly being TRBD1 (6 bases). This CDR3 spans 15 amino acids. V was pared by 1 base and J by 2 bases, with 9 bases between. The V gene's germline CDR1 is MNHEY and CDR2 SVGAGI. The CDR3 nucleotides are TGTGCCAGCAGTTACTTAGGGGGTCCTGGAAACACCATATATTTT. This sequence encodes CASSYLGGPGNTIYF.

V is TRBV6-5 and J is TRBJ1-2; 8 bases are shared with TRBD1. The CDR3 runs to 15 residues. From germline, CDR1 is MNHEY and CDR2 SVGAGI. Losses at the gene ends were 8 bases for V and 4 bases for J; bases not matched to a gene: 12. The CDR3 is CASYSGTGVIYGYTF. CDR3 sequence (DNA): TGTGCCAGCTACTCCGGGACAGGAGTTATCTATGGCTACACCTTC.

This chain's CDR3 is CASSNLTGSYGYTF. CDR3 sequence (DNA): TGTGCCAGCAGCAACCTTACAGGGTCCTATGGCTACACCTTC. This sequence joins TRBV14 and TRBJ1-2, with D perhaps TRBD1 (6 bases). CDR3 length: 14 residues. CDR1 SGHDN and CDR2 FVKESK come from the germline V gene. V dropped 5 bases and J dropped 4 bases, with 14 bases sitting between them.

The CDR3 sequence: CALRGGGGLETQYF. The CDR3 DNA sequence: TGTGCCCTTCGAGGAGGGGGCGGTCTGGAGACCCAGTACTTC. This chain links TRBV2 with TRBJ2-5; a weak D match, TRBD1 (7 bases). CDR3 length: 14 residues. The V gene's germline CDR1 is SNHLY and CDR2 FYNNEI. V lost 11 bases and J 5 bases, leaving 21 bases between the germline ends.

V is TRBV19 and J is TRBJ1-5; a weak D match, TRBD1 (6 bases). Germline-derived CDR1 and CDR2 are LNHDA and SQIVND (reference sequence). V was trimmed by 10 bases and J by 4 bases, leaving 14 bases between them. This CDR3 has 13 residues. The CDR3 here is CATLDSLNQPQHF. In DNA form, the CDR3 reads TGTGCCACTTTGGACAGTTTAAATCAGCCCCAGCATTTT.

This rearrangement joins TRBV5-1 to TRBJ1-1, with D possibly TRBD1 on 5 matching bases. Germline V lookup: CDR1 SGHRS, CDR2 YFSETQ. The CDR3 is made up of 14 amino acids. V gave up 0 bases and J gave up 3 bases, with 9 bases separating them. The CDR3 reads CASSLAWGDTEAFF. CDR3 bases: TGCGCCAGCAGCTTGGCGTGGGGGGACACTGAAGCTTTCTTT.

The chain carries TRBV18 and TRBJ1-1; possibly TRBD1 for D (6 bases). With 4 bases removed from V and 10 bases from J, the gap between germline ends came to 25 bases. This CDR3 has 16 residues. CDR1 is KGHSH and CDR2 is LQKENI in the germline V gene. The CDR3 region is CASSRQGGLDGERAFF. In nucleotides, the CDR3 is TGTGCCAGCTCACGGCAAGGGGGTCTCGACGGCGAGAGAGCTTTCTTT. Combining the CDR3 with reference TRBV18 and TRBJ1-1 gives the whole variable domain NAGVMQNPRHLVRRRGQEARLRCSPMKGHSHVYWYRQLPEEGLKFMVYLQKENIIDESGMPKERFSAEFPKEGPSILRIQQVVRGDSAAYFCASSRQGGLDGERAFFGQGTRLTVV.

The J gene is TRBJ2-7, the V gene TRBV13; possibly TRBD2 for D (5 bases). Germline V gene lookup returns CDR1 PRHDT and CDR2 FYEKMQ (reference sequence). The germline V and J ends were trimmed by 1 base and 9 bases, with 10 bases remaining between them. The CDR3 contains 12 residues. CDR3 sequence: CASSLATSGQYF. The CDR3 DNA reads as TGTGCCAGCAGCTTAGCGACCAGCGGGCAGTACTTC.

The J gene is TRBJ2-7, the V gene TRBV20-1, with a weak D call TRBD2 (6 bases). CDR3 length equals 10 residues. Germline V lookup: CDR1 DFQATT, CDR2 SNEGSKA (reference sequence). Trimming removed 6 bases at V and 7 bases at J, with 10 bases between. CDR3 bases: TGCAGTGCGGTCGGGACTGAGCAGTACTTC. It codes for CSAVGTEQYF.

This chain uses TRBV5-6 with TRBJ2-7, with TRBD1 matching over 9 bases. There are 16 residues in the CDR3. V dropped 0 bases and J dropped 1; count of bases not matched to a gene: 5. Germline CDR1 is SGHDT and CDR2 is YYEEEE. CDR3 sequence: CASSLAWDRVSYEQYF. The CDR3 nucleotides read TGTGCCAGCAGCTTGGCCTGGGACAGGGTTTCCTACGAGCAGTACTTC.

The CDR3 nucleotides are TGTGCCAGCAGCGCCACAGCGAACACTGAAGCTTTCTTT. Protein sequence: CASSATANTEAFF. The chain combines TRBV7-3 with TRBJ1-1; D gene ambiguous. Germline CDR1 is SGHTA and CDR2 is FQGTGA. The CDR3 contains 13 residues. The germline V and J ends were trimmed by 5 bases and 1 base, with 8 bases remaining between them.